The rows below give T cell receptor beta chains drawn from one sample of a study of T-cell reconstitution after alpha-beta-depleted transplantation in children. Each CDR3 protein is one row after TCRdb ran MiXCR on the PCR reads. The sample yields around 410,000 distinct CDR3 sequences, roughly a tenth seen once. Source: PBMCs from the stem cell graft donor, taken from the stem cell graft. The receptor source for this set is a human donor who donated a stem cell graft to a child with acute myeloid leukemia. Each CDR3 is given with its conserved first and last residue. Fields, in order: V gene, D gene, clone size, J gene, CDR3 protein, CDR3 DNA. A D gene is named only where the DNA matches it firmly. Expanded clones get a size class; other rows say once, few or many, or leave the size out.

v_gene: TRBV4-2; d_gene: .; abundance: .; j_gene: TRBJ2-2; CDR3aa: CASSQRRAGGELFF; CDR3nt: TGTGCCAGCAGCCAACGCAGAGCGGGCGGGGAGCTGTTTTTT
v_gene: TRBV7-2; d_gene: .; abundance: .; j_gene: TRBJ2-7; CDR3aa: CASSLDPENPYEQYF; CDR3nt: TGTGCCAGCAGCTTAGACCCTGAAAACCCCTACGAGCAGTACTTC
v_gene: TRBV29-1; d_gene: .; abundance: few; j_gene: TRBJ2-5; CDR3aa: CSVEVVRGETQYF; CDR3nt: TGCAGCGTTGAAGTTGTGAGGGGAGAGACCCAGTACTTC
v_gene: TRBV7-9; d_gene: .; abundance: .; j_gene: TRBJ1-1; CDR3aa: CASSLAGETEAFF; CDR3nt: TGTGCCAGCAGCTTAGCAGGGGAAACTGAAGCTTTCTTT
v_gene: TRBV6-5; d_gene: TRBD1; abundance: .; j_gene: TRBJ2-1; CDR3aa: CASNPGQGAYNEQFF; CDR3nt: TGTGCCAGCAATCCGGGACAGGGTGCCTACAATGAGCAGTTCTTC
v_gene: TRBV12-3/TRBV12-4; d_gene: .; abundance: few; j_gene: TRBJ2-3; CDR3aa: CASRNMGTDTQYF; CDR3nt: TGTGCCAGTCGTAATATGGGCACAGATACGCAGTATTTT
v_gene: TRBV2; d_gene: .; abundance: many; j_gene: TRBJ1-5; CDR3aa: CASSEMGTSNQPQHF; CDR3nt: TGTGCCAGCAGTGAAATGGGGACGAGCAATCAGCCCCAGCATTTT
v_gene: TRBV12-3/TRBV12-4; d_gene: TRBD1; abundance: .; j_gene: TRBJ1-1; CDR3aa: CASRSQGMNTEAFF; CDR3nt: TGTGCCAGCAGGTCACAGGGGATGAACACTGAAGCTTTCTTT
v_gene: TRBV12-3/TRBV12-4; d_gene: .; abundance: many; j_gene: TRBJ1-1; CDR3aa: CASSLLLPGAEAFF; CDR3nt: TGTGCCAGCAGTTTACTCCTACCCGGGGCGGAAGCTTTCTTT
v_gene: TRBV20-1; d_gene: .; abundance: few; j_gene: TRBJ1-4; CDR3aa: CSAREIRISGYTEKLFF; CDR3nt: TGCAGTGCTAGAGAAATTAGGATATCGGGGTATACTGAAAAACTGTTTTTT
v_gene: TRBV6-1; d_gene: TRBD1; abundance: .; j_gene: TRBJ1-2; CDR3aa: CASSEAQGDYGYTF; CDR3nt: TGTGCCAGCAGTGAAGCGCAGGGGGACTATGGCTACACCTTC
v_gene: TRBV6-1; d_gene: .; abundance: once; j_gene: TRBJ2-1; CDR3aa: CASSERRDRSYNEQFF; CDR3nt: TGTGCCAGCAGTGAGAGGCGGGACAGATCCTACAATGAGCAGTTCTTC
v_gene: TRBV10-3; d_gene: .; abundance: .; j_gene: TRBJ1-1; CDR3aa: CAISESDGTEAFF; CDR3nt: TGTGCCATCAGTGAGTCCGATGGGACTGAAGCTTTCTTT
v_gene: TRBV7-6; d_gene: TRBD2; abundance: few; j_gene: TRBJ2-7; CDR3aa: CASSPKGLADFFSYEQYF; CDR3nt: TGTGCCAGCAGCCCAAAGGGACTAGCGGATTTCTTCTCCTACGAGCAGTACTTC
v_gene: TRBV28; d_gene: .; abundance: .; j_gene: TRBJ2-5; CDR3aa: CASSLGGPRSETQYF; CDR3nt: TGTGCCAGCAGTTTAGGGGGGCCCCGCAGTGAGACCCAGTACTTC
v_gene: TRBV7-3; d_gene: .; abundance: .; j_gene: TRBJ2-1; CDR3aa: CASSLWGGPRGNVQFF; CDR3nt: TGTGCCAGCAGCTTATGGGGGGGGCCACGGGGCAATGTCCAGTTCTTC
v_gene: TRBV20-1; d_gene: .; abundance: .; j_gene: TRBJ2-5; CDR3aa: CSAPRRRQETQYF; CDR3nt: TGCAGTGCCCCCCGGCGGAGACAAGAGACCCAGTACTTC
v_gene: TRBV4-3; d_gene: TRBD2; abundance: .; j_gene: TRBJ2-1; CDR3aa: CASSQGAGGVYNEQFF; CDR3nt: TGCGCCAGCAGCCAAGGAGCGGGAGGAGTGTACAATGAGCAGTTCTTC
v_gene: TRBV13; d_gene: TRBD2; abundance: few; j_gene: TRBJ2-5; CDR3aa: CASRLLAGGQETQYF; CDR3nt: TGTGCCAGCAGACTTCTAGCGGGGGGACAAGAGACCCAGTACTTC
v_gene: TRBV6-1; d_gene: .; abundance: few; j_gene: TRBJ1-4; CDR3aa: CASSRSTPGHNEKLFF; CDR3nt: TGTGCCAGCAGTAGGTCCACTCCGGGGCATAATGAAAAACTGTTTTTT
v_gene: TRBV7-7; d_gene: .; abundance: many; j_gene: TRBJ2-2; CDR3aa: CASSPSLGTGELFF; CDR3nt: TGTGCTAGCAGCCCTTCATTAGGCACCGGGGAGCTGTTTTTT
v_gene: TRBV5-1; d_gene: TRBD2; abundance: few; j_gene: TRBJ2-1; CDR3aa: CASSLVWTSDNEQFF; CDR3nt: TGCGCCAGCAGCTTGGTGTGGACTAGCGACAATGAGCAGTTCTTC
v_gene: TRBV5-1; d_gene: .; abundance: many; j_gene: TRBJ1-2; CDR3aa: CASSDRDGLDYGYTF; CDR3nt: TGCGCCAGCAGCGATCGGGACGGCCTGGACTATGGCTACACCTTC
v_gene: TRBV20-1; d_gene: .; abundance: many; j_gene: TRBJ2-5; CDR3aa: CSARPTAVNSRETQYF; CDR3nt: TGCAGTGCGAGGCCGACAGCCGTCAATTCGAGAGAGACCCAGTACTTC
v_gene: TRBV6-2/TRBV6-3; d_gene: .; abundance: many; j_gene: TRBJ2-1; CDR3aa: CASSYQQPSYNEQFF; CDR3nt: TGTGCCAGCAGTTACCAACAGCCATCCTACAATGAGCAGTTCTTC
v_gene: TRBV20-1; d_gene: TRBD2; abundance: .; j_gene: TRBJ2-4; CDR3aa: CSGAPLSSGSNFIQYF; CDR3nt: TGCAGTGGAGCCCCGCTGTCTAGCGGGAGTAATTTCATTCAGTACTTC
v_gene: TRBV5-1; d_gene: TRBD1; abundance: .; j_gene: TRBJ2-2; CDR3aa: CASSQGTALRAGELFF; CDR3nt: TGCGCCAGCAGCCAGGGGACAGCTCTCCGAGCCGGGGAGCTGTTTTTT
v_gene: TRBV20-1; d_gene: .; abundance: .; j_gene: TRBJ1-2; CDR3aa: CSARPSGTANYGYTF; CDR3nt: TGCAGTGCTAGACCCTCCGGGACGGCTAACTATGGCTACACCTTC
v_gene: TRBV7-8; d_gene: .; abundance: few; j_gene: TRBJ1-6; CDR3aa: CASSSAGNSPLHF; CDR3nt: TGTGCCAGCAGCTCGGCAGGGAATTCACCCCTCCACTTT
v_gene: TRBV10-3; d_gene: .; abundance: few; j_gene: TRBJ2-5; CDR3aa: CAISEGQHQETQYF; CDR3nt: TGTGCCATCAGTGAAGGTCAGCACCAAGAGACCCAGTACTTC
v_gene: TRBV5-1; d_gene: TRBD1; abundance: many; j_gene: TRBJ1-2; CDR3aa: CASSLGGTENYGYTF; CDR3nt: TGCGCCAGCAGCTTGGGAGGGACAGAGAACTATGGCTACACCTTC
v_gene: TRBV9; d_gene: TRBD2; abundance: few; j_gene: TRBJ2-1; CDR3aa: CASSLGTSNHEQFF; CDR3nt: TGTGCCAGCAGCCTCGGGACTAGCAATCATGAGCAGTTCTTC